The 9 T cell receptor beta chains reported below all come from one sample, sequenced in a study of T-cell memory formation after mild COVID-19. Each CDR3 protein is one row after TCRdb ran MiXCR on the 5' RACE reads. This table holds some 180,000 distinct CDR3 sequences, 13% found once. The sequenced sample consisted of PBMCs or a T cell subset sorted from them (not recorded which). The receptors come from a man between 18 and 35 years old who had mild COVID-19 (a few samples of this study predate the infection). Cell type and time point are not known.

The rearrangement joins TRBV18 to TRBJ2-5, with D possibly matching TRBD2 (5 bases). The V end lost 3 bases, the J end lost 2 bases, and 16 bases lay between the germline ends. CDR1 and CDR2 from the germline V gene are KGHSH and LQKENI. The CDR3 is 16 amino acids. The CDR3 DNA follows: TGTGCCAGCTCACCTCGGACCGACCGAGGGCAAGAGACCCAGTACTTC. Its protein product is CASSPRTDRGQETQYF.

Only a few counts were recorded for this clonotype. The chain has TRBV3-1 and TRBJ2-7; possibly TRBD2 for D (5 bases). The germline gives CDR1 LGHDT, CDR2 YNNKEL (reference sequence). This CDR3 is built from 15 residues. V was cut by 3 bases and J by 5 bases, with 17 bases left in between. CDR3 in amino acids: CASSHSGSGQNEQYV. In DNA, the CDR3 is TGTGCCAGCAGCCACTCCGGAAGCGGCCAAAACGAGCAGTACGTC.

This chain links TRBV12-3 or TRBV12-4 with TRBJ2-3, with 9 bases lining up with TRBD2. CDR3 length: 15 residues. Trimming removed 7 bases from V and 5 bases from J; junction bases left unmatched: 10. The CDR3 loop is CASNDWGGGVDTQYF. For the CDR3, the DNA is TGTGCCAGCAACGACTGGGGCGGGGGGGTAGATACGCAGTATTTT.

This clonotype was seen a few times. The rearrangement joins TRBV5-1 to TRBJ1-4; 8 bases agree with TRBD1. The CDR3 consists of 15 residues. V was clipped by 0 bases and J by 8 bases; unmatched bases: 6. Germline V gene data show CDR1 as SGHRS and CDR2 as YFSETQ. The chain's CDR3 is CASSLGDRGAEKLFF. For the CDR3, the DNA is TGCGCCAGCAGCTTGGGTGACAGGGGAGCCGAAAAACTGTTTTTT. The whole variable domain, filled in from reference TRBV5-1 and TRBJ1-4, reads KAGVTQTPRYLIKTRGQQVTLSCSPISGHRSVSWYQQTPGQGLQFLFEYFSETQRNKGNFPGRFSGRQFSNSRSEMNVSTLELGDSALYLCASSLGDRGAEKLFFGSGTQLSVL.

This clonotype was seen more than once but under ten times. This chain joins TRBV7-2 and TRBJ2-5, with 8 positions matching TRBD2. The CDR3 is 15 amino acids. V gave up 3 bases and J gave up 5 bases; unmatched junction bases: 8. Germline V gives CDR1 SGHTA, CDR2 FQGNSA. The DNA for the CDR3 is TGTGCCAGCAGCTTCTCTGGTAGCGGGGTCGAGACCCAGTACTTC. Its translation is CASSFSGSGVETQYF.

There are many counts of this clonotype. J is TRBJ1-1 and V is TRBV5-1; possible D gene TRBD1, 6 bases. Trimming left V 4 bases short and J 6 bases short, with 16 bases between. The V gene's germline CDR1 is SGHRS and CDR2 YFSETQ. The CDR3 covers 14 residues. CDR3 loop: CASSARGAISEAFF. Written as DNA, the CDR3 is TGCGCCAGCAGCGCCCGGGGGGCGATTTCTGAAGCTTTCTTT.

Concerning this clonotype: An end of the junction differs from the germline gene, which may be a read error. The gene calls are TRBV7-7 and TRBJ2-1; 9 bases line up with TRBD2. Per the germline V gene, CDR1 is SSHAT and CDR2 is FNYEAQ (reference sequence). This CDR3 is 16 amino acids long. CDR3 residues: CASSDLAAGGSTEQFF. CDR3 nucleotide sequence: TGTGCTAGCAGCGACCTTGCGGCGGGGGGGAGCACTGAGCAGTTCTTC.

The V gene is TRBV5-5, the J gene TRBJ1-2; D gene uncertain. This CDR3 has 15 amino acids. Trimming shortened V by 0 bases and J by 2 bases, and 11 bases separated the two germline ends. Germline CDR1 and CDR2: SGHKS and YYEKEE (reference sequence). The CDR3 reads CASSLDAILNYGYTF. DNA of the CDR3: TGTGCCAGCAGCTTGGACGCGATTCTAAACTATGGCTACACCTTC. Full variable domain (remainder filled in from reference TRBV5-5 and TRBJ1-2): DAGVTQSPTHLIKTRGQQVTLRCSPISGHKSVSWYQQVLGQGPQFIFQYYEKEERGRGNFPDRFSARQFPNYSSELNVNALLLGDSALYLCASSLDAILNYGYTFGSGTRLTVV.

The chain carries TRBV28 and TRBJ2-1, with TRBD1 matching 8 bases. This CDR3 region has 12 residues. Germline values: CDR1 MDHEN, CDR2 SYDVKM. V lost 10 bases, J lost 15 bases, and 14 bases stayed unmatched. CDR3 coding DNA: TGTGCCACATATAACACAGGGGGAATGTGGTTCTTC. This encodes CATYNTGGMWFF. Complete variable domain (other parts from reference TRBV28 and TRBJ2-1): DVKVTQSSRYLVKRTGEKVFLECVQDMDHENMFWYRQDPGLGLRLIYFSYDVKMKEKGDIPEGYSVSREKKERFSLILESASTNQTSMYLCATYNTGGMWFFGPGTRLTVL.